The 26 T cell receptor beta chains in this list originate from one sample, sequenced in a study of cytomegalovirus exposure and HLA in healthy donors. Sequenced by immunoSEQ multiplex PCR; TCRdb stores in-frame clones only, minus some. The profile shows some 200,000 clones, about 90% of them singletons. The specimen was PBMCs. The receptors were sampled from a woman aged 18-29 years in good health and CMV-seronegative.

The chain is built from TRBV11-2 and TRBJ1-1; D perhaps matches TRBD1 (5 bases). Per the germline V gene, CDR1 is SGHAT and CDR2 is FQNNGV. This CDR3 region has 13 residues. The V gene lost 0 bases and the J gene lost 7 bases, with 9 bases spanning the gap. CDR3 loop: CASSLDGGNEAFF. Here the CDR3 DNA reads TGTGCCAGCAGCTTAGATGGGGGGAATGAAGCTTTCTTT.

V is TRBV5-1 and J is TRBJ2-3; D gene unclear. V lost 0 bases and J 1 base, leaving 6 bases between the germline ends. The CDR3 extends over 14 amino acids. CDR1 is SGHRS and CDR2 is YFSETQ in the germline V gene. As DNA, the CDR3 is TGCGCCAGCAGCTTGGGAAGAGGCACAGATACGCAGTATTTT. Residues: CASSLGRGTDTQYF.

The CDR3 protein is CASRGGQGDGYTF. The CDR3, as DNA: TGTGCCAGCAGAGGCGGACAGGGGGATGGCTACACCTTC. V and J are TRBV6-4 and TRBJ1-2, with TRBD1 identical over 10 bases. The CDR3 sequence is 13 residues long. V gave up 6 bases and J gave up 6 bases; unmatched junction bases: 4. Germline values: CDR1 MRHNA, CDR2 SNTAGT.

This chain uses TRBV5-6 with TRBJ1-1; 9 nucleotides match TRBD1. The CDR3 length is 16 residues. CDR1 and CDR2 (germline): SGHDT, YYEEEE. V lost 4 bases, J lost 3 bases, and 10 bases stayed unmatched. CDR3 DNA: TGTGCCAGCAGCGCCGGGACAGGGTATCGTGACACTGAAGCTTTCTTT. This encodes CASSAGTGYRDTEAFF.

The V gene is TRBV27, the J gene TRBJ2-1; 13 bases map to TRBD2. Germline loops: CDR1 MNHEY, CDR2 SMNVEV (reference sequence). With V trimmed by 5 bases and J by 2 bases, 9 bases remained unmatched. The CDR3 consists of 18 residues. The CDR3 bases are TGTGCCAGCAGTGATAGGACTAGCGGGAGCAGTCCCTACAATGAGCAGTTCTTC. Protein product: CASSDRTSGSSPYNEQFF.

The CDR3 nucleotides are TGTGCCAGCAGGTGGGGACAGGGAACTAGAACCTACAATGAGCAGTTCTTC. Encoded protein: CASRWGQGTRTYNEQFF. The chain has TRBV28 and TRBJ2-1; the match to TRBD1 covers 9 bases. The trim removed 6 bases at V and 2 bases at J, leaving 11 bases unmatched. The CDR3 runs 17 residues. Germline values: CDR1 MDHEN, CDR2 SYDVKM. Based on the CDR3 plus reference TRBV28 and TRBJ2-1, the full variable domain is DVKVTQSSRYLVKRTGEKVFLECVQDMDHENMFWYRQDPGLGLRLIYFSYDVKMKEKGDIPEGYSVSREKKERFSLILESASTNQTSMYLCASRWGQGTRTYNEQFFGPGTRLTVL.

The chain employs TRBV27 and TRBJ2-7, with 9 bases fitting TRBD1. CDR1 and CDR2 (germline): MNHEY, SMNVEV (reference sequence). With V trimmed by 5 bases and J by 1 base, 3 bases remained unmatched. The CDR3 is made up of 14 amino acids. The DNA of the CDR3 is TGTGCCAGCAGTGAAGGGACAGGGTCCTACGAGCAGTACTTC. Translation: CASSEGTGSYEQYF.

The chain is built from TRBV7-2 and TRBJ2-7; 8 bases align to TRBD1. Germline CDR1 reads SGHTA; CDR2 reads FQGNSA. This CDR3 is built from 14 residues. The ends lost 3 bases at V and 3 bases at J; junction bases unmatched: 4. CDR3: CASSFPGQVYEQYF. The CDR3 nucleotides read TGTGCCAGCAGCTTCCCGGGACAGGTCTACGAGCAGTACTTC.

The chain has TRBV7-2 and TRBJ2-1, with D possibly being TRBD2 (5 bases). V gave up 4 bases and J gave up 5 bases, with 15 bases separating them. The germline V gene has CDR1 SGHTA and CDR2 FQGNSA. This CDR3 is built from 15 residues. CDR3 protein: CASSSSLDYDNEQFF. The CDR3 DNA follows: TGTGCCAGCAGCTCTTCACTAGACTACGACAATGAGCAGTTCTTC.

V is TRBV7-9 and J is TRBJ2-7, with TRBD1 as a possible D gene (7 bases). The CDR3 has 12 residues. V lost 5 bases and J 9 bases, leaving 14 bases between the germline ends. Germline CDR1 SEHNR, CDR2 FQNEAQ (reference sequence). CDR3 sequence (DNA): TGTGCCAGCAGCCAGGGGGGCGAATGGCAGTACTTC. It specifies CASSQGGEWQYF.

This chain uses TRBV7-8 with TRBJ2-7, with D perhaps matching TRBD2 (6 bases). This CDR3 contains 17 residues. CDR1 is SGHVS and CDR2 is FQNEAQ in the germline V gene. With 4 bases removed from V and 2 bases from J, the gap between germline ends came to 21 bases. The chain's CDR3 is CASSSAPRGTLPYEQYF. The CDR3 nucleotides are TGTGCCAGCAGCTCGGCGCCTCGCGGGACTCTTCCCTACGAGCAGTACTTC.

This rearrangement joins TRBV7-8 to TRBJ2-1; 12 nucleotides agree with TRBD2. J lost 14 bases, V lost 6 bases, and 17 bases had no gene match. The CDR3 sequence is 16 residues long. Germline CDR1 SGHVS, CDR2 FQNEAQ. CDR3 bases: TGTGCCAGCAGGGAAAGACTAGCGGGAGTTTGGGGCGGGGAGTTCTTC. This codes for CASRERLAGVWGGEFF.

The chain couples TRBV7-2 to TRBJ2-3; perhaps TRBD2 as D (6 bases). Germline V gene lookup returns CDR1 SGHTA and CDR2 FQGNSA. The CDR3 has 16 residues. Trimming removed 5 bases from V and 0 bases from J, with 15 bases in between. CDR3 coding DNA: TGTGCCAGCAGCCTAGGACCTAGCGTAAGCACAGATACGCAGTATTTT. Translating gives CASSLGPSVSTDTQYF.

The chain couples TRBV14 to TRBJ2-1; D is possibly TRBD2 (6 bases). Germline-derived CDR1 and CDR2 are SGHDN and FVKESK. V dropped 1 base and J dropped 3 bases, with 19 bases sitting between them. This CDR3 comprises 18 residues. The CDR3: CASSQVWFGGVFYNEQFF. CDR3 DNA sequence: TGTGCCAGCAGCCAAGTATGGTTCGGGGGAGTCTTCTACAATGAGCAGTTCTTC.

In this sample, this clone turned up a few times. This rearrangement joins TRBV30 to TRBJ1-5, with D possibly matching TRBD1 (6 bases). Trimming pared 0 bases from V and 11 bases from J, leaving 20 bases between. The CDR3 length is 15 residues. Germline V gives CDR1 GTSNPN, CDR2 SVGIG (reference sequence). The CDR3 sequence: CAWSVLGAGQEAQHF. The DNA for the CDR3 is TGTGCCTGGAGTGTACTGGGGGCAGGTCAGGAGGCCCAGCATTTT.

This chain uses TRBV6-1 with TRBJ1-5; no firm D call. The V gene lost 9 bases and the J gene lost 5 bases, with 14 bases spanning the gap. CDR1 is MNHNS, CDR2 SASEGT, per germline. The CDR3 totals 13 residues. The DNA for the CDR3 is TGTGCCAGTAGCGGGGAGATCTATCAGCCCCAGCATTTT. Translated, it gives CASSGEIYQPQHF.

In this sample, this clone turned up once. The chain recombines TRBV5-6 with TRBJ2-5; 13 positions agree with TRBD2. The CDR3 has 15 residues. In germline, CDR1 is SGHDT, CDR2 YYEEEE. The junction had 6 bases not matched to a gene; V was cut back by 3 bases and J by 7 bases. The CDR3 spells CASSSLAGGPGTQYF. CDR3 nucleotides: TGTGCCAGCAGCTCACTAGCGGGAGGGCCCGGGACCCAGTACTTC.

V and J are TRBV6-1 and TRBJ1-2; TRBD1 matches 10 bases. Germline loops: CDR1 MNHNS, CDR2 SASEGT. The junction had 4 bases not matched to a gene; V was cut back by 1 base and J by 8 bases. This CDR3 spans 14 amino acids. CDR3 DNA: TGTGCCAGCAGTGAAGGACAGGGGGCGCTCGGCTACACCTTC. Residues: CASSEGQGALGYTF.

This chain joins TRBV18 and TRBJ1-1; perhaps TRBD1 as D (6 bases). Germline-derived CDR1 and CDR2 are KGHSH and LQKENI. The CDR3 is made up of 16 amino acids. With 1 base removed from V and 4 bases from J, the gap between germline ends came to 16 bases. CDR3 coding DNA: TGTGCCAGCTCACCACATATATACAGGGTCGGCACTGAAGCTTTCTTT. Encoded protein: CASSPHIYRVGTEAFF.

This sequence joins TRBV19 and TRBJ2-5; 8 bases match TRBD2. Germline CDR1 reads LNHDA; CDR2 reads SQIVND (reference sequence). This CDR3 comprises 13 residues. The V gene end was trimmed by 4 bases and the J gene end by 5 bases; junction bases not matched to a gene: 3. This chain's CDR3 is CASSTQRGETQYF. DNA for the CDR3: TGTGCCAGTAGTACTCAGCGGGGGGAGACCCAGTACTTC.

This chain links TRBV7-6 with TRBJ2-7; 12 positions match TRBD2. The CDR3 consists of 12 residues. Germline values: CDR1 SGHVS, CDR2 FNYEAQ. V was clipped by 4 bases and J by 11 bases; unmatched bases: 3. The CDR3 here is CASSSGLAGKYF. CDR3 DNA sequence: TGTGCCAGCAGCTCCGGACTAGCGGGAAAGTACTTC.

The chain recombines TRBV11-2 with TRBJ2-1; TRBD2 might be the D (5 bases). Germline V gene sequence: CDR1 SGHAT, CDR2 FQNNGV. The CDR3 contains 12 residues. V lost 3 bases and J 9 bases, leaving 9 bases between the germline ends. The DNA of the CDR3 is TGTGCCAGCAGCTTTTTACGGGGTGAGCAGTTCTTC. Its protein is CASSFLRGEQFF.

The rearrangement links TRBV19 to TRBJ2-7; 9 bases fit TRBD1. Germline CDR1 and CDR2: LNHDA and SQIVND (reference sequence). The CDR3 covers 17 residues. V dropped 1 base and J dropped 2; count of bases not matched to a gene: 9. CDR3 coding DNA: TGTGCCAGTAGTATAGCTTTCTCCCGGGACAGGGCCTACGAGCAGTACTTC. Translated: CASSIAFSRDRAYEQYF. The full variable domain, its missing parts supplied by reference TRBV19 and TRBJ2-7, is DGGITQSPKYLFRKEGQNVTLSCEQNLNHDAMYWYRQDPGQGLRLIYYSQIVNDFQKGDIAEGYSVSREKKESFPLTVTSAQKNPTAFYLCASSIAFSRDRAYEQYFGPGTRLTVT.

The CDR3 reads CASSTTGYSGYTF. CDR3 coding DNA: TGTGCCAGCAGCACAACAGGGTATAGCGGCTACACCTTC. The chain employs TRBV7-9 and TRBJ1-2; TRBD1 is a possible D gene (6 bases). V was cut by 5 bases and J by 8 bases, with 15 bases left in between. CDR1 and CDR2 from the germline V gene are SEHNR and FQNEAQ (reference sequence). CDR3 size: 13 residues.

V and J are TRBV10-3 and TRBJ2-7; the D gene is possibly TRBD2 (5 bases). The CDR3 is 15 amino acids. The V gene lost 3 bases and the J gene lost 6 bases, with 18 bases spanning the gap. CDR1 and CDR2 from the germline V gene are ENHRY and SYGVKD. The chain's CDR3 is CAISEPGIQTGEQYF. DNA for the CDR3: TGTGCCATCAGTGAACCGGGAATCCAAACGGGCGAGCAGTACTTC.

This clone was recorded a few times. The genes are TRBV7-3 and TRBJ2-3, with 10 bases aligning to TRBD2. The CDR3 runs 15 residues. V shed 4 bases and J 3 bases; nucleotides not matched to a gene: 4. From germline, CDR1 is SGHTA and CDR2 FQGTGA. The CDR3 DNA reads TGTGCCAGCAGCTCAGCGGGAGGGGTAACAGATACGCAGTATTTT. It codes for CASSSAGGVTDTQYF. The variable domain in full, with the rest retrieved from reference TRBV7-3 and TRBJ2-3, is GAGVSQTPSNKVTEKGKYVELRCDPISGHTALYWYRQSLGQGPEFLIYFQGTGAADDSGLPNDRFFAVRPEGSVSTLKIQRTERGDSAVYLCASSSAGGVTDTQYFGPGTRLTVL.